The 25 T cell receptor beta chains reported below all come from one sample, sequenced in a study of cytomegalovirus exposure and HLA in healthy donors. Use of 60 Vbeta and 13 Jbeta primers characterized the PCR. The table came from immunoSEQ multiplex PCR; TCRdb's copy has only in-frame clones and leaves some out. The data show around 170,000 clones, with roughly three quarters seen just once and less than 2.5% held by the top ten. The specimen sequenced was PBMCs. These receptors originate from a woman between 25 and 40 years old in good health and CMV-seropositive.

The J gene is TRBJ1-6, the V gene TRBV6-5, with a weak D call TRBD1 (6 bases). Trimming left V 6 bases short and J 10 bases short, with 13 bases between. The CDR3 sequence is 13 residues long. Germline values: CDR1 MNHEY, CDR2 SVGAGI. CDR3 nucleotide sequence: TGTGCCAGCAGGAACAGGGTACGCTCACCCCTCCACTTT. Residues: CASRNRVRSPLHF.

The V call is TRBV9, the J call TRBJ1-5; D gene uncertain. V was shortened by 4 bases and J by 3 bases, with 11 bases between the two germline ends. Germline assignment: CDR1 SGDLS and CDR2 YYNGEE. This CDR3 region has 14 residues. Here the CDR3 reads CASSPGVSNQPQHF. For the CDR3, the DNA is TGTGCCAGCAGCCCCGGGGTATCCAATCAGCCCCAGCATTTT.

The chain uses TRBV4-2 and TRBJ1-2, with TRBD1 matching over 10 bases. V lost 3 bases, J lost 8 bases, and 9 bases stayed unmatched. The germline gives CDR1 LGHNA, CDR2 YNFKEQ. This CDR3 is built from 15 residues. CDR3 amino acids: CASSHAPGQGRGYTF. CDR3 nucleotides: TGTGCCAGCAGCCACGCACCGGGACAGGGGAGGGGCTACACCTTC.

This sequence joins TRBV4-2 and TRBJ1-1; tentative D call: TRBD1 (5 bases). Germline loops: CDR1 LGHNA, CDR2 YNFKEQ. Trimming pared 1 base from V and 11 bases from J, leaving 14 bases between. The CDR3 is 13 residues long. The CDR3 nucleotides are TGTGCCAGCAGCCAAGGTGGGGGGTTAGATGCTTTCTTT. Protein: CASSQGGGLDAFF.

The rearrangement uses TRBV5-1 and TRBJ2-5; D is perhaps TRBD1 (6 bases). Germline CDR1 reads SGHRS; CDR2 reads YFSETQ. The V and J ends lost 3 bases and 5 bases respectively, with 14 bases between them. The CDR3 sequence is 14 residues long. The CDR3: CASSSWGLGETQYF. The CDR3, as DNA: TGCGCCAGCAGCTCTTGGGGGCTAGGGGAGACCCAGTACTTC.

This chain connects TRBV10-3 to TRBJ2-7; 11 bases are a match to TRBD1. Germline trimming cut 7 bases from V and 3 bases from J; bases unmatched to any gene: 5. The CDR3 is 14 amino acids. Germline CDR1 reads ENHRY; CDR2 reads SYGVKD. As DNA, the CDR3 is TGTGCCATCACCGCCGGGACAGGGGGCTACGAGCAGTACTTC. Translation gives CAITAGTGGYEQYF.

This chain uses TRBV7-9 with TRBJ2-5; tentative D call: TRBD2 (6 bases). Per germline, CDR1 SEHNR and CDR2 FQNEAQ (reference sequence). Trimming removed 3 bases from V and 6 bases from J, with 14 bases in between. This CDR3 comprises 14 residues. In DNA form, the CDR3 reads TGTGCCAGCAGCTTTGGACGGGGGACGAAGACCCAGTACTTC. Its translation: CASSFGRGTKTQYF.

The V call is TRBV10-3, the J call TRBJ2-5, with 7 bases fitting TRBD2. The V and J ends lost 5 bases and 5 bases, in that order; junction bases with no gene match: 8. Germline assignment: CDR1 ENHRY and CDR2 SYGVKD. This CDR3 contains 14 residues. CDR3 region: CAISSGVTGETQYF. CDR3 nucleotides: TGTGCCATCAGTAGCGGGGTAACCGGCGAGACCCAGTACTTC.

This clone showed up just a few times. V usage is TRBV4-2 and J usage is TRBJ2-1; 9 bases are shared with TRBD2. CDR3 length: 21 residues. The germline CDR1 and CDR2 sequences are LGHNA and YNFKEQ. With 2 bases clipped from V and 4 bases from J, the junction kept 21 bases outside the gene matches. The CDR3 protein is CASSQRFVGASGDPGYNEQFF. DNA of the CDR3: TGTGCCAGCAGCCAAAGGTTCGTTGGGGCTAGCGGGGATCCGGGGTACAATGAGCAGTTCTTC.

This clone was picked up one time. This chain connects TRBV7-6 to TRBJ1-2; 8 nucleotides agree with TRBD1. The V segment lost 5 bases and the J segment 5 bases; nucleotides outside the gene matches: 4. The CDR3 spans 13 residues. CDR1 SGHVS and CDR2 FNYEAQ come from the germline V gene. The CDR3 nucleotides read TGTGCCAGCAGCCCGGGACAGGTATATGGCTACACCTTC. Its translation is CASSPGQVYGYTF.

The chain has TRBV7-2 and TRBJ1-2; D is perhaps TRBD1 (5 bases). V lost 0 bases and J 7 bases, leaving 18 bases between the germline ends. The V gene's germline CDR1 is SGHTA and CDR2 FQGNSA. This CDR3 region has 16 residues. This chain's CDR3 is CASSLATKQVAAGYTF. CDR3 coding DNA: TGTGCCAGCAGCTTAGCGACCAAACAGGTCGCGGCTGGCTACACCTTC.

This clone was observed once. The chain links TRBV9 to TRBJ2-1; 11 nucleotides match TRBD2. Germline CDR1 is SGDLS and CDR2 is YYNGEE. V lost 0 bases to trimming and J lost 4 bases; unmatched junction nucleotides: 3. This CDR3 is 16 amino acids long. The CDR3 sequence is CASSVVPSGGYNEQFF. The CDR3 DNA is TGTGCCAGCAGCGTAGTCCCTAGCGGGGGGTACAATGAGCAGTTCTTC.

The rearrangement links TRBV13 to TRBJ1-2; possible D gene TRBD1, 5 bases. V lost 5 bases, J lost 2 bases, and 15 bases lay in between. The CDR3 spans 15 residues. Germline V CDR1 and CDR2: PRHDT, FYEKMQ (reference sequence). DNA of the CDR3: TGTGCCAGCAGCCCCCAGGGAAGTCAGAACTATGGCTACACCTTC. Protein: CASSPQGSQNYGYTF.

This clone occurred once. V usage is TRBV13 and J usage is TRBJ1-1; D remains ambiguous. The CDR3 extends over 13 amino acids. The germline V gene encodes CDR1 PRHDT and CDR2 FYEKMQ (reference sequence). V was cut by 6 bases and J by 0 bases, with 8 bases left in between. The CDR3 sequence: CASRTTVNTEAFF. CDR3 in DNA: TGTGCCAGCAGGACGACTGTGAACACTGAAGCTTTCTTT.

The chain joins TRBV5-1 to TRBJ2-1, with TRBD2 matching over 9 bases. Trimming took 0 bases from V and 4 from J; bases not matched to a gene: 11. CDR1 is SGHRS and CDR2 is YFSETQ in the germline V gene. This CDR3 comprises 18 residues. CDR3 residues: CASSLANAGGPGYNEQFF. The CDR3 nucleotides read TGCGCCAGCAGCTTGGCGAACGCGGGGGGGCCGGGTTACAATGAGCAGTTCTTC.

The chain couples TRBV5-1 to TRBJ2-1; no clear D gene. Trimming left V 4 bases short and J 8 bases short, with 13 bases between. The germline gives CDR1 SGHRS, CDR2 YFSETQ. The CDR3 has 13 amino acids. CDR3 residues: CASSPLYLDEQFF. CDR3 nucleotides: TGCGCCAGCAGCCCACTTTACTTGGATGAGCAGTTCTTC.

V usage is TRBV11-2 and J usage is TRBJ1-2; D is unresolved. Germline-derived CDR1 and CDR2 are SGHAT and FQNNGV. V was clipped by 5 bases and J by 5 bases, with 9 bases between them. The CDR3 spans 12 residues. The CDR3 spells CASSREFYGYTF. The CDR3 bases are TGTGCCAGCAGCCGGGAGTTTTATGGCTACACCTTC.

In nucleotides, the CDR3 is TGTGCCAGCAGTTACTCGGGCGACTATAATTCACCCCTCCACTTT. This codes for CASSYSGDYNSPLHF. V gene TRBV6-6 combines with J gene TRBJ1-6; D is undetermined. Trimming removed 0 bases at V and 3 bases at J, with 6 bases between. The germline CDR1 and CDR2 sequences are MNHNY and SVGAGI (reference sequence). The CDR3 is made up of 15 amino acids.

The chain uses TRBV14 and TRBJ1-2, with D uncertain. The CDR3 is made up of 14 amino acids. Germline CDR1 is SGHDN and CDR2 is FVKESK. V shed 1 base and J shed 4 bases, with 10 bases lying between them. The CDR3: CASSQAQSGYGYTF. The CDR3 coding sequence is TGTGCCAGCAGCCAAGCTCAAAGCGGCTATGGCTACACCTTC.

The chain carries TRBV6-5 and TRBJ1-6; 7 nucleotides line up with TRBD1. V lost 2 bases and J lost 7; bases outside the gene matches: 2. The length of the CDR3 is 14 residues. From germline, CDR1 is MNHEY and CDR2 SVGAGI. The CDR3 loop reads CASSYRGGNSPLHF. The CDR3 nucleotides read TGTGCCAGCAGTTACAGAGGGGGCAATTCACCCCTCCACTTT.

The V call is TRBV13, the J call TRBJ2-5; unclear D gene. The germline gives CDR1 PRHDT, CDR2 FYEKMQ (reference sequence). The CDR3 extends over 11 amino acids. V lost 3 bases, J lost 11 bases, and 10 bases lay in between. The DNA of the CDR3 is TGTGCCAGCAGCTTTCGAAAAGAGCAGTACTTC. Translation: CASSFRKEQYF.

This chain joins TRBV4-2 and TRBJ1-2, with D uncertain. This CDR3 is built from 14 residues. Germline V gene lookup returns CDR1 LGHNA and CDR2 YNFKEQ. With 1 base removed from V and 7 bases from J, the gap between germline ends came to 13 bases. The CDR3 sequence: CASSQGSTSGGYTF. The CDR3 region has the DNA TGTGCCAGCAGCCAAGGCAGCACCTCGGGTGGCTACACCTTC.

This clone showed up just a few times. The CDR3 DNA is TGTGCCAGCAGCTTGGGAAGGGAGCGGGGGGGGCTCTCGGCCCAGTACTTC. Its protein product is CASSLGRERGGLSAQYF. The V and J genes are TRBV5-4 and TRBJ2-5, with TRBD2 matching 10 bases. Germline CDR1 reads SGHNT; CDR2 reads YYREEE (reference sequence). This CDR3 comprises 17 residues. The V gene end was trimmed by 0 bases and the J gene end by 9 bases; junction bases not matched to a gene: 14.

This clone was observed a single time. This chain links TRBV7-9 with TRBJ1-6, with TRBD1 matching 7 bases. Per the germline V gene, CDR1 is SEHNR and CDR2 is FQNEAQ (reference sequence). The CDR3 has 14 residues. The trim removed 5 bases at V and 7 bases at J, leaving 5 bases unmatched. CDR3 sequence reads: CASSKTGVNSPLHF. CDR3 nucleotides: TGTGCCAGCAGCAAAACAGGGGTGAATTCACCCCTCCACTTT.

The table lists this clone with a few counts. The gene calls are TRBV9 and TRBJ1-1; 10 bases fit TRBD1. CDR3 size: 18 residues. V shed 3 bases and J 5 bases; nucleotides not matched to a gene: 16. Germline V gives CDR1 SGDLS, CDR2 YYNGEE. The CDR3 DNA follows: TGTGCCAGCAGCGCCCAGCCGGGACAGGGGACCGTAGTGACTGAAGCTTTCTTT. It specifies CASSAQPGQGTVVTEAFF.